This T cell receptor (beta chain) is from a study of blood T cells in healthy people across ages (dated by TCRdb to about 2015). Background for the entire study: In model experiments, template switching captured about one uniquely barcoded TCR beta cDNA molecule for every two T cells. To track age-related changes in TCR beta repertoire diversity, the study relied on deep sequencing normalized with unique cDNA molecular identifiers. The study analyzed two additional independent replicas of 1 million unique cDNA reads from the same blood draw for two donors, one aged 18 to 29 and one aged 80 or older. To avoid experimental bias, donors of different ages were randomly spread across the sequencing lanes. Four age groups were formed from the donors: young (average approximately 15 years), middle-aged (approximately 40), aged (approximately 60) and long-lived (around 80).

The cysteine opens and the phenylalanine closes a CDR3 of 15 amino acids. The read is trimmed to its CDR3 DNA, 45 bases read in frame from base 1. V loses 0 bases, J loses 4 bases, and the germline ends lie 11 bases apart. CDR1 and CDR2 are read off the germline V gene as SGDLS and YYNGEE. As to this clonotype: No cognate antigen has been identified for it. No base qualities exist here, and no much larger clone lies one base off it.

Beyond this particular receptor, the publication reports: The CMV infection status of donors was not known, potentially confounding age-related changes in expanded clonotypes. The long-lived group showed more naive CD4+ T cells, fewer expanded clones and increased TCR diversity than the aged group, suggesting age selection. As age increased, observed TCR beta diversity per million T cells dropped in a roughly linear way, and a significant reduction was already evident by age 40. Total diversity estimates from one million sequenced T cells were considered lower bounds and underestimates. Because profiling used bulk unsorted PBMCs, naive and antigen-experienced compartments could not be compared conclusively. A strong correlation was found between observed TCR beta diversity and the percentage of naive T cells measured by flow cytometry.

Donors were a few dozen systemically healthy Caucasian individuals from Russia aged 6 to 90 years. Ten milliliters of peripheral blood were drawn from each donor into EDTA-treated Vacutainer tubes. Ficoll-Paque density-gradient centrifugation was used to isolate PBMCs, with at least 6.5 million obtained per sample. Total RNA, at least 6 micrograms per sample, was extracted from PBMCs with Trizol reagent. The percentages of naive CD45RAhigh/CD27high T cells were determined by flow cytometry on a PBMC aliquot from every donor. Library preparation used 5' RACE. The reads were generated on an Illumina HiSeq 2500. A second PCR of roughly 7 to 11 cycles was performed with a sample-barcoded 5' primer and a J-beta primer mix. Each TCR beta cDNA molecule received a unique molecular identifier from a template-switch 5' adaptor carrying 12 random nucleotides. Each sample yielded at least 3 million CDR3-containing paired-end reads. All of the RNA was converted into first-strand cDNA using the Mint cDNA synthesis kit, with a TRBC-specific oligonucleotide serving as the primer. Following uracil-DNA glycosylase treatment, all cDNA underwent a first 18-cycle PCR with the universal primers M1SS and BC2_uni_R. As for how the authors treated the data: For normalization, 1 million high-quality reads were randomly selected from each sample, with every read carrying a distinct molecular identifier. Instead of being binned into consensus sequences, reads with shared molecular identifiers were discarded. MiTCR, with a Q25 quality threshold and the strictest error-elimination algorithm, was used for CDR3 identification, clonotype clustering and error correction. A nonparametric unseen species model with Euler transformation was used to estimate lower-bound total TCR beta diversity. Starting from the raw public reads, TCRdb applied fastp trimming at Q25, assembled clones with MiXCR and retained in-frame beta chains. CDR3 protein duplicates are merged, each entry listing the most common genes and DNA. Clone size and V and J calls follow TCRdb, not the original study. Across this sample there are 980,000 or so distinct CDR3 sequences, with about 48% seen only once. The ten largest clones take up roughly 13% of the sample.

The sequencing input was blood. The receptor was isolated from a young man in good health. The chain is encoded by TRBV9 joined to TRBJ1-5, with no reliable assignment of the D segment. The CDR3 region reads CASSVGVGINQPQHF. The sequence in DNA is TGTGCCAGCAGCGTAGGGGTGGGAATAAATCAGCCCCAGCATTTT.